One sample yielded the 7 T cell receptor beta chains listed below, sequenced in a study of T cells after yellow fever vaccination. TCRdb ran MiXCR on the 5' RACE reads and lists one entry per CDR3 protein. The sample contains 120,000 or so distinct CDR3 sequences, 15% of which appear only once. This material consisted of CD8+ T cells sorted from PBMCs, taken 5 days after the yellow fever booster vaccination. The receptors derive from a man between 18 and 35 years old who received the YFV17D yellow fever vaccine.

The chain links TRBV20-1 to TRBJ1-2; no clear D gene. The CDR3 runs 11 residues. Germline CDR1 is DFQATT and CDR2 is SNEGSKA (reference sequence). V gave up 5 bases and J gave up 5 bases, with 9 bases separating them. The CDR3 here is CSADGLYGYTF. The CDR3 nucleotides read TGCAGTGCTGATGGCCTGTATGGCTACACCTTC.

The chain employs TRBV5-6 and TRBJ1-5, with no clear D. Germline CDR1 is SGHDT and CDR2 is YYEEEE. The CDR3 has 14 residues. V gave up 4 bases and J gave up 3 bases, with 11 bases separating them. In DNA, the CDR3 is TGTGCCAGCAGCCTGGACGGCAACAATCAGCCCCAGCATTTT. Translated: CASSLDGNNQPQHF. Drawing the rest from reference TRBV5-6 and TRBJ1-5, the complete variable domain is DAGVTQSPTHLIKTRGQQVTLRCSPKSGHDTVSWYQQALGQGPQFIFQYYEEEERQRGNFPDRFSGHQFPNYSSELNVNALLLGDSALYLCASSLDGNNQPQHFGDGTRLSIL.

A few counts support this clonotype. CDR3 in amino acids: CASSNPGIYSNQPQHF. DNA of the CDR3: TGTGCCAGCAGTAATCCAGGGATTTATAGCAATCAGCCCCAGCATTTT. The V and J genes are TRBV6-2 or TRBV6-3 and TRBJ1-5; D is perhaps TRBD1 (5 bases). From germline, CDR1 is MNHEY and CDR2 SVGEGT. V gave up 5 bases and J gave up 0 bases, with 14 bases separating them. This CDR3 spans 16 amino acids.

This clonotype has just a few counts. This rearrangement joins TRBV19 to TRBJ2-1; no definite D call. V lost 6 bases, J lost 4 bases, and 10 bases lay in between. Germline V gene data show CDR1 as LNHDA and CDR2 as SQIVND (reference sequence). The CDR3 runs to 13 residues. The chain's CDR3 is CASSHYPYNEQFF. For the CDR3, the DNA is TGTGCCAGTAGCCACTATCCATACAATGAGCAGTTCTTC.

The chain has TRBV27 and TRBJ1-2; D remains unclear. The length of the CDR3 is 15 residues. The germline CDR1 and CDR2 sequences are MNHEY and SMNVEV (reference sequence). V was trimmed by 0 bases and J by 6 bases, leaving 14 bases between them. The CDR3, as DNA: TGTGCCAGCAGTTTATCGCATGGAGGAATCCATGGCTACACCTTC. This gives the protein CASSLSHGGIHGYTF.

The chain links TRBV27 to TRBJ2-3; no definite D call. This CDR3 comprises 14 residues. Germline V gene sequence: CDR1 MNHEY, CDR2 SMNVEV (reference sequence). V was trimmed by 8 bases and J by 2 bases, leaving 14 bases between them. The CDR3 region is CASRTWFSTDTQYF. The CDR3 nucleotides are TGTGCCAGCCGGACGTGGTTTTCCACAGATACGCAGTATTTT.

The sample holds a few counts of this clonotype. This rearrangement joins TRBV7-2 to TRBJ2-7; D might be TRBD2 (6 bases). This CDR3 has 13 residues. Trimming pared 1 base from V and 4 bases from J, leaving 8 bases between. Looked up from germline, CDR1 is SGHTA and CDR2 is FQGNSA. The CDR3 coding sequence is TGTGCCAGCAGCTTAGTCGGGAGATACGAGCAGTACTTC. Translation: CASSLVGRYEQYF.